The 23 T cell receptor beta chains given below trace back to one sample, sequenced in a study of technical replicates of blood from four donors. The assay was immunoSEQ multiplex PCR, and TCRdb's table has in-frame clones only and misses some. The table has around 54,000 clones, 90% to 97% seen once; the top ten hold 0.35% to 0.45%. The sample comprised T cells isolated from PBMCs. These TCRs come from a human donor in good health.

CDR3 residues: CASSFQNTEAFF. The CDR3 DNA reads TGTGCCAGCAGCTTCCAGAACACTGAAGCTTTCTTT. This sequence joins TRBV13 and TRBJ1-1; D unclear. In germline, CDR1 is PRHDT, CDR2 FYEKMQ (reference sequence). V was clipped by 3 bases and J by 1 base, with 3 bases between them. The CDR3 runs 12 residues.

The rearrangement joins TRBV9 to TRBJ2-1; a possible D gene is TRBD2 (6 bases). Germline values: CDR1 SGDLS, CDR2 YYNGEE. This CDR3 is 14 amino acids long. Trimming pared 0 bases from V and 7 bases from J, leaving 11 bases between. The CDR3 reads CASSVEGGRNEQFF. CDR3 nucleotides: TGTGCCAGCAGCGTAGAGGGAGGAAGGAATGAGCAGTTCTTC.

This clone showed up just once. The chain recombines TRBV4-1 with TRBJ2-2; possibly TRBD1 for D (5 bases). Germline V CDR1 and CDR2: MGHRA, YSYEKL. V was clipped by 4 bases and J by 6 bases, with 6 bases between them. This CDR3 has 12 amino acids. The CDR3 here is CASSPGPGELFF. The DNA for the CDR3 is TGCGCCAGCAGCCCAGGGCCCGGGGAGCTGTTTTTT.

This chain joins TRBV6-5 and TRBJ1-1, with 7 bases lining up with TRBD1. CDR1 and CDR2 from the germline V gene are MNHEY and SVGAGI. V lost 2 bases and J lost 0; bases outside the gene matches: 3. The CDR3 runs to 15 residues. CDR3 bases: TGTGCCAGCAGTTACCTGGGACAGTTGAACACTGAAGCTTTCTTT. Its protein is CASSYLGQLNTEAFF.

V is TRBV30 and J is TRBJ1-4, with D perhaps TRBD1 (5 bases). The CDR3 runs 14 residues. Trimming stripped 0 bases from V and 6 bases from J, with 11 bases between. Germline V gene sequence: CDR1 GTSNPN, CDR2 SVGIG (reference sequence). In nucleotides, the CDR3 is TGTGCCTGGAGTGTCAGGGTTCGGTATGAAAAACTGTTTTTT. Translating gives CAWSVRVRYEKLFF.

The V gene is TRBV11-3, the J gene TRBJ2-7; TRBD2 might be the D (6 bases). CDR1 and CDR2 (germline): SGHNT, YENEEA. V was shortened by 3 bases and J by 6 bases, with 18 bases between the two germline ends. There are 15 residues in the CDR3. CDR3 protein: CASSLGGVQWPEQYF. In DNA form, the CDR3 reads TGTGCCAGCAGCTTGGGAGGTGTCCAGTGGCCCGAGCAGTACTTC.

The rearrangement links TRBV11-2 to TRBJ2-7; possible D gene TRBD2, 5 bases. The CDR3 runs 15 residues. Germline V lookup: CDR1 SGHAT, CDR2 FQNNGV. The V and J ends lost 1 base and 7 bases respectively, with 17 bases between them. This chain's CDR3 is CASSLAGLGYIEQYF. CDR3 DNA: TGTGCCAGCAGCTTAGCCGGACTGGGTTATATTGAGCAGTACTTC.

The chain links TRBV5-8 to TRBJ2-7, with D perhaps matching TRBD2 (5 bases). With 7 bases removed from V and 3 bases from J, the gap between germline ends came to 14 bases. The CDR3 covers 13 residues. Germline V gives CDR1 SGHTS, CDR2 YDEGEE. The CDR3 loop reads CASLTLGIYEQYF. In DNA form, the CDR3 reads TGTGCCAGCCTGACACTAGGTATCTACGAGCAGTACTTC.

The chain uses TRBV9 and TRBJ2-1; 9 bases line up with TRBD2. This CDR3 has 15 residues. Trimming cost V 6 bases and J 7 bases; bases outside gene matches: 11. Germline loops: CDR1 SGDLS, CDR2 YYNGEE. In nucleotides, the CDR3 is TGTGCCAGCACCAGGACTAGCGAGAAGAGTAATGAGCAGTTCTTC. Its translation is CASTRTSEKSNEQFF. Complete variable domain (other parts from reference TRBV9 and TRBJ2-1): DSGVTQTPKHLITATGQRVTLRCSPRSGDLSVYWYQQSLDQGLQFLIQYYNGEERAKGNILERFSAQQFPDLHSELNLSSLELGDSALYFCASTRTSEKSNEQFFGPGTRLTVL.

This rearrangement joins TRBV28 to TRBJ1-2, with D possibly matching TRBD1 (5 bases). This CDR3 is built from 14 residues. Germline loops: CDR1 MDHEN, CDR2 SYDVKM. V lost 9 bases to trimming and J lost 0 bases, with 14 bases between them. DNA for the CDR3: TGTGCCAGTGCTCACCAGGGTTCTAACTATGGCTACACCTTC. Translated, it gives CASAHQGSNYGYTF.

The chain couples TRBV19 to TRBJ2-7; no clear D gene. The V end was cut by 1 base, the J end by 3 bases, with 13 bases between. Looked up from germline, CDR1 is LNHDA and CDR2 is SQIVND (reference sequence). The CDR3 has 15 amino acids. The CDR3 protein is CASSIGATFFYEQYF. The CDR3 nucleotides are TGTGCCAGTAGTATAGGTGCGACATTTTTCTACGAGCAGTACTTC.

The chain recombines TRBV30 with TRBJ2-3, with 9 bases matching TRBD2. The CDR3 runs 12 residues. V shed 7 bases, J shed 4 bases, and the junction held 3 bases outside the gene matches. Germline loops: CDR1 GTSNPN, CDR2 SVGIG (reference sequence). CDR3: CASSGISDTQYF. CDR3 DNA sequence: TGTGCCTCTAGCGGGATTTCAGATACGCAGTATTTT.

The chain recombines TRBV2 with TRBJ2-2, with 15 positions matching TRBD2. There are 18 residues in the CDR3. In germline, CDR1 is SNHLY, CDR2 FYNNEI. V trimming: 7 bases; J trimming: 0 bases; junction bases outside the gene matches: 6. CDR3 DNA sequence: TGTGCCAGCAAGTTCAGGACTAGCGGGAGGGCGAACACCGGGGAGCTGTTTTTT. This sequence encodes CASKFRTSGRANTGELFF.

The chain links TRBV28 to TRBJ2-7, with TRBD1 as a possible D gene (5 bases). In germline, CDR1 is MDHEN, CDR2 SYDVKM. The V end lost 1 base, the J end lost 0 bases, and 13 bases lay between the germline ends. This CDR3 region has 16 residues. The CDR3 DNA is TGTGCCAGCAGTTTATACGACAGCTCTAGCTCCTACGAGCAGTACTTC. Protein product: CASSLYDSSSSYEQYF.

Of note for this clone: Relative to the germline gene, one junction end is altered; a read error may explain this. This chain connects TRBV28 to TRBJ1-2; D gene uncertain. This CDR3 is 13 amino acids long. The germline V gene has CDR1 MDHEN and CDR2 SYDVKM. In DNA form, the CDR3 reads TGTGCCAGCAGTTTAGCAGTTAACGATGGCTACACCTTC. It translates to CASSLAVNDGYTF.

The chain has TRBV6-4 and TRBJ2-1; D not resolved. The CDR3 runs to 12 residues. CDR1 MRHNA and CDR2 SNTAGT come from the germline V gene. The V and J ends lost 8 bases and 10 bases respectively, with 15 bases between them. CDR3 in DNA: TGTGCCAGCGGCCCCCTTTCTTGGGAGCAGTTCTTC. Protein: CASGPLSWEQFF.

The V call is TRBV11-2, the J call TRBJ2-2; D unresolved. The germline CDR1 and CDR2 sequences are SGHAT and FQNNGV. The CDR3 sequence is 13 residues long. Trimming cost V 0 bases and J 7 bases, with 6 bases left between them. CDR3 DNA: TGTGCCAGCAGCTTAGATCTCGGCGGGGAGCTGTTTTTT. It encodes CASSLDLGGELFF.

In DNA, the CDR3 is TGTGCCAGCAGTTGGGGACAGGGGGCTCTCGAGCAGTACTTC. Protein sequence: CASSWGQGALEQYF. The chain recombines TRBV28 with TRBJ2-7; 12 positions match TRBD1. The trim removed 4 bases at V and 6 bases at J, leaving 4 bases unmatched. Per germline, CDR1 MDHEN and CDR2 SYDVKM. The CDR3 runs to 14 residues.

V is TRBV2 and J is TRBJ2-3; 10 positions agree with TRBD2. The CDR3 runs 14 residues. Germline V CDR1 and CDR2: SNHLY, FYNNEI. V gave up 6 bases and J gave up 5 bases; unmatched junction bases: 5. The CDR3 region is CASRPGLAIDTQYF. The CDR3 DNA follows: TGTGCCAGCAGACCGGGACTAGCGATAGATACGCAGTATTTT.

The gene calls are TRBV25-1 and TRBJ2-4, with a possible D match to TRBD1 (6 bases). CDR1 MGHDK and CDR2 SYGVNS come from the germline V gene. Deletions cut 3 bases from V and 6 bases from J, with 12 bases between. This CDR3 comprises 14 residues. The CDR3 loop is CASSEDSWGNIQYF. In nucleotides, the CDR3 is TGTGCCAGCAGTGAGGACAGTTGGGGAAACATTCAGTACTTC.

The chain joins TRBV5-6 to TRBJ1-5, with D unclear. CDR1 and CDR2 from the germline V gene are SGHDT and YYEEEE. The CDR3 length is 12 residues. The germline V and J ends were trimmed by 2 bases and 7 bases, with 7 bases remaining between them. CDR3 residues: CASSLFGQPQHF. The CDR3 nucleotides read TGTGCCAGCAGCTTATTCGGGCAGCCCCAGCATTTT. The entire variable domain, with the rest obtained from reference TRBV5-6 and TRBJ1-5, is as follows: DAGVTQSPTHLIKTRGQQVTLRCSPKSGHDTVSWYQQALGQGPQFIFQYYEEEERQRGNFPDRFSGHQFPNYSSELNVNALLLGDSALYLCASSLFGQPQHFGDGTRLSIL.

The chain carries TRBV2 and TRBJ2-1; the D gene is possibly TRBD1 (5 bases). Deletions cut 8 bases from V and 7 bases from J, with 12 bases between. This CDR3 is 12 amino acids long. CDR1 SNHLY and CDR2 FYNNEI come from the germline V gene. The CDR3 DNA reads TGTGCCAGCGACAGCCTAGGGAATGAGCAGTTCTTC. This translates into CASDSLGNEQFF. The full variable domain, rest sourced from reference TRBV2 and TRBJ2-1, is EPEVTQTPSHQVTQMGQEVILRCVPISNHLYFYWYRQILGQKVEFLVSFYNNEISEKSEIFDDQFSVERPDGSNFTLKIRSTKLEDSAMYFCASDSLGNEQFFGPGTRLTVL.

The V and J genes are TRBV4-1 and TRBJ2-4; TRBD1 matches at 8 bases. Trimming took 5 bases from V and 6 from J; bases not matched to a gene: 6. This CDR3 contains 14 residues. The germline CDR1 and CDR2 sequences are MGHRA and YSYEKL. The CDR3, as DNA: TGCGCCAGCAGCGCAGACAGGGGACTAAACATTCAGTACTTC. This translates into CASSADRGLNIQYF.